This T cell receptor beta chain came from a study of vaccination effects on CD4 cells after COVID-19. For the study at large: As their vaccination, participants received two doses of either BNT162b2 or mRNA-1273.

Here immunoSEQ multiplex PCR was the method, and the copy in TCRdb shows in-frame clones only, minus some. The table has just over 20,000 clones, 73% seen once. Germline V gene data show CDR1 as MDHEN and CDR2 as SYDVKM. This CDR3 spans 13 amino acids. Losses at the gene ends were 8 bases for V and 1 base for J; bases not matched to a gene: 5. Regarding this clone: The antigen is unknown.

Antigen-specific CD4+ T cells were expanded with viral peptide pools in the ViraFEST assay before sequencing. Culture proceeded for about ten days, and CD4+ T cells were then isolated. All vaccine recipients tested negative for nucleocapsid antibodies and had never contracted SARS-CoV-2 infection. Wells of around 2 million PBMC each were grown with approximately 10 IU/ml IL-2 and roughly 10 ug/ml peptides. Days 3 and 7 saw half the medium replaced with IL-2 medium. The rearrangement links TRBV28 to TRBJ2-7; 7 nucleotides line up with TRBD2. The sequence derives from a human donor who received a COVID-19 vaccine. This material consisted of CD4+ T cells from PBMCs cultured with HCoV-NL63 spike peptides, taken before COVID-19 vaccination. CDR3 coding DNA: TGTGCCAGCCGACGCGGGAGATCCTACGAGCAGTACTTC. Translation gives CASRRGRSYEQYF.